This is a list of T cell receptor beta chains from one sample in a study of blood T cell repertoires in COVID-19. TCRdb keeps only in-frame clones here, not all; method: immunoSEQ multiplex PCR. Of 250,000 to 400,000 clones detected, about 90% appear once; the ten largest clones hold 2.5% to 3.5%. The sequencing sample was made of peripheral blood. These TCRs come from a woman in her 30s with COVID-19, enrolled during active disease. The CDR3 runs from the conserved cysteine through the conserved F or W. D genes are given only for firm matches.

V gene	D gene	J gene	CDR3 protein	CDR3 DNA
TRBV19	NA	TRBJ1-1	CASSIGAPSGTEAFF	TGTGCCAGTAGTATAGGGGCCCCGAGCGGCACTGAAGCTTTCTTT
TRBV12-3/TRBV12-4	NA	TRBJ1-2	CASSLGRNYGYTF	TGTGCCAGCAGTTTAGGGCGGAACTATGGCTACACCTTC
TRBV18	NA	TRBJ2-2	CASSPTGFVSTGELFF	TGTGCCAGCTCACCTACAGGGTTCGTATCCACCGGGGAGCTGTTTTTT
TRBV27	TRBD1	TRBJ1-5	CASSPWAGGSNQPQHF	TGTGCCAGCAGCCCCTGGGCAGGGGGAAGCAATCAGCCCCAGCATTTT
TRBV27	TRBD1	TRBJ2-2	CASSTLDRGQNTGELFF	TGTGCCAGCAGTACCCTAGACAGGGGGCAAAACACCGGGGAGCTGTTTTTT
TRBV5-4	NA	TRBJ1-1	CASSLTGNQFEAFF	TGTGCCAGCAGCTTGACAGGGAACCAATTTGAAGCTTTCTTT
TRBV11-2	TRBD2	TRBJ2-7	CASSPPTSGYYEQYF	TGTGCCAGCAGCCCCCCGACTAGCGGATATTACGAGCAGTACTTC
TRBV7-9	NA	TRBJ1-2	CASSPSMGDYGYTF	TGTGCCAGCAGCCCCTCAATGGGAGACTATGGCTACACCTTC
TRBV30	NA	TRBJ1-4	CAWSVAGREKLFF	TGTGCCTGGAGTGTTGCAGGTCGGGAAAAACTGTTTTTT
TRBV27	NA	TRBJ1-1	CASSLGGVNTEAFF	TGTGCCAGCAGTTTAGGAGGGGTGAACACTGAAGCTTTCTTT
TRBV24-1	TRBD1	TRBJ2-5	CATRATGGKETQYF	TGTGCCACCAGAGCGACAGGGGGCAAGGAGACCCAGTACTTC
TRBV5-1	NA	TRBJ1-6	CASSLDGQGNSPLHF	TGCGCCAGCAGCTTGGATGGGCAGGGAAATTCACCCCTCCACTTT